A selection of T cell receptor beta chains follows, all from one sample in a study. TCRdb re-called the RT-PCR reads through MiXCR, storing one row per CDR3 protein. Of about 700,000 distinct CDR3 sequences listed, 14% are singletons. What was sequenced was memory CD4+ T cells from blood. The receptors originated from a female donor in good health, serving as a healthy control. Each CDR3 is given with its conserved first and last residue. A D gene is named only where the DNA matches it firmly. A clone size is listed for some rows: how often the clone was seen (once, few, many), or a class if it is expanded.

TRBV19	TRBJ2-7	few	.	TGTGCCAGTAGTATCTCACCATTGACAGTAGCCTACGAGCAGTACTTC	CASSISPLTVAYEQYF
TRBV10-3	TRBJ1-1	few	.	TGTGCCATCGGACAGAACACTGAAGCTTTCTTT	CAIGQNTEAFF
TRBV2	TRBJ2-5	many	TRBD2	TGTGCCAGCAGCGGACTAGCGGGAGGGGAGACCCAGTACTTC	CASSGLAGGETQYF
TRBV5-1	TRBJ1-2	many	.	TGCGCCAGCAGCTTTCGGGGCAGGGAGATCGATGGCTACACCTTC	CASSFRGREIDGYTF
TRBV7-2	TRBJ1-1	few	.	TGTGCCAGCAGCTTAAGAGGGGGAGACACTGAAGCTTTCTTT	CASSLRGGDTEAFF
TRBV28	TRBJ2-7	.	TRBD2	TGTGCCAGCTCCGCGGGAGGAGGGAAAAGGTACGAGCAGTACTTC	CASSAGGGKRYEQYF
TRBV5-1	TRBJ1-1	.	TRBD1	TGCGCCAGCAGCCCGGACAGGGGGTCTGGGAACACTGAAGCTTTCTTT	CASSPDRGSGNTEAFF
TRBV6-2/TRBV6-3	TRBJ1-2	.	.	TGTGCCAGCAACCGCCCTGGGTTGGACTATGGCTACACCTTC	CASNRPGLDYGYTF
TRBV20-1	TRBJ2-2	.	.	TGCAGTGCGACGACTAGTGCGGGCACCGGGGAGCTGTTTTTT	CSATTSAGTGELFF
TRBV24-1	TRBJ2-2	few	.	TGTGCCACCCGATCTAGAGGGGCGGCGAACACCGGGGAGCTGTTTTTT	CATRSRGAANTGELFF
TRBV20-1	TRBJ2-7	many	TRBD2	TGCAGTGCTAGACTAGCGGGAGGGTGGGAGCAGTACTTC	CSARLAGGWEQYF
TRBV29-1	TRBJ2-1	.	TRBD2	TGCAGCGTTGTTAGAGGGAGCGGGGGCAATGAGCAGTTCTTC	CSVVRGSGGNEQFF
TRBV10-3	TRBJ1-2	.	.	TGTGCCATCACTCAGGACAGTTATGGCTACACCTTC	CAITQDSYGYTF
TRBV18	TRBJ2-3	.	TRBD1	TGTGCCAGCTCACCTGGGACAGGCGGATCAGATACGCAGTATTTT	CASSPGTGGSDTQYF
TRBV12-3/TRBV12-4	TRBJ1-2	.	.	TGTGCCAGCAGTTTAGCGTCAGAAGGCGGCTACACCTTC	CASSLASEGGYTF
TRBV3-1	TRBJ2-7	.	.	TGTGCCAGCAGCCAGGACGCGCTCGCGCCCCGCGAGCAGTACTTC	CASSQDALAPREQYF
TRBV20-1	TRBJ1-1	.	.	TGCAGTGCTGCCGATATGAACACTGAAGCTTTCTTT	CSAADMNTEAFF
TRBV11-2	TRBJ2-5	.	TRBD2	TGTGCCAGCAGCTTAGGGACTAGCGGTCCGGGGACCCAGTACTTC	CASSLGTSGPGTQYF
TRBV6-5	TRBJ1-6	many	TRBD1	TGTGCCAGCCGTAACAGGGGTAATAATTCACCCCTCCACTTT	CASRNRGNNSPLHF
TRBV10-3	TRBJ2-1	few	TRBD2	TGTGCCATCAGTGTGGGGACTAGCGGGAGGTATGAGCAGTTCTTC	CAISVGTSGRYEQFF
TRBV5-1	TRBJ1-1	.	TRBD1	TGCGCCAGCAGCTTGGGGTTCGGGACAGGGAACACTGAAGCTTTCTTT	CASSLGFGTGNTEAFF
TRBV5-1	TRBJ2-1	many	.	TGCGCCAGCAGCACGGACTCGAACTCCTACAATGAGCAGTTCTTC	CASSTDSNSYNEQFF